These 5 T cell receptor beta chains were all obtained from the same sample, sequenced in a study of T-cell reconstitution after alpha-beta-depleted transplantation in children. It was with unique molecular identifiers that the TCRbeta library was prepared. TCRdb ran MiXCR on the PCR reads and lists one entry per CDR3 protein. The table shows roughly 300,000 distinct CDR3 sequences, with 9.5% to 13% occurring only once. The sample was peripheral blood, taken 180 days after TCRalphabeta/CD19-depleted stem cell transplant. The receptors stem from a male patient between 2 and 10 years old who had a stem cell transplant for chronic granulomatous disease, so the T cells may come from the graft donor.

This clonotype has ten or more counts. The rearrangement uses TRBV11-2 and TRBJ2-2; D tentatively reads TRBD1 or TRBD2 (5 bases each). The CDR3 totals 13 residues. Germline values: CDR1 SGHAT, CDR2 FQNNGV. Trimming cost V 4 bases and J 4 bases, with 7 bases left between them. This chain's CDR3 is CASSWGTTGELFF. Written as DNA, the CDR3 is TGTGCCAGCAGCTGGGGGACCACCGGGGAGCTGTTTTTT.

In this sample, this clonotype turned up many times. The CDR3 bases are TGTGCCATCAACCGGGACAGGGAAGGACGGGAGCAGTACTTC. This sequence encodes CAINRDREGREQYF. The V gene is TRBV10-3, the J gene TRBJ2-7, with 9 bases aligning to TRBD1. From germline, CDR1 is ENHRY and CDR2 SYGVKD. The V and J ends lost 7 bases and 7 bases, in that order; junction bases with no gene match: 11. This CDR3 has 14 residues.

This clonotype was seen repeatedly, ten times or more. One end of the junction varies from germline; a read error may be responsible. CDR3 amino acids: CASSFRQGYSNQPQQF. Here the CDR3 DNA reads TGTGCCAGCAGCTTCCGACAGGGGTATAGCAATCAGCCCCAGCAATTT. The chain has TRBV7-6 and TRBJ1-5; 8 bases agree with TRBD1. The CDR3 is 16 residues long. Germline CDR1 reads SGHVS; CDR2 reads FNYEAQ.

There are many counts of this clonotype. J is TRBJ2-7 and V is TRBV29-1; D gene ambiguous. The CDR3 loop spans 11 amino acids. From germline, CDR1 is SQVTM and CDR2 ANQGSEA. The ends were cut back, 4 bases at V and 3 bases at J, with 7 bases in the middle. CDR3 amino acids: CSVAVNYEQYF. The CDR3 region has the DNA TGCAGCGTTGCAGTGAACTACGAGCAGTACTTC.

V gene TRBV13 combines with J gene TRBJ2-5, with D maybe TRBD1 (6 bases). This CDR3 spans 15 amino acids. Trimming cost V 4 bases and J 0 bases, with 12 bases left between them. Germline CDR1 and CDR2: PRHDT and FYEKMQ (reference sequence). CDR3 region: CASSSLTGNQETQYF. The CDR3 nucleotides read TGTGCCAGCAGCTCCCTAACAGGGAACCAAGAGACCCAGTACTTC.